These 10 T cell receptor beta chains originate from one sample sequenced in a study of cytomegalovirus exposure and HLA in healthy donors. The PCR contained 60 Vbeta and 13 Jbeta primers. Repertoires were generated with immunoSEQ multiplex PCR, while TCRdb's copy carries only in-frame clones and drops some. The sample holds about 200,000 clones, 81% seen once. The sequenced material came from PBMCs. The source of these receptors is a man aged 18 to 29 in good health and CMV-seronegative.

This clone was picked up one time. The V call is TRBV14, the J call TRBJ2-5; 10 nucleotides agree with TRBD2. V was pared by 4 bases and J by 1 base, with 3 bases of the junction left unmatched. The CDR3 consists of 15 residues. CDR1 is SGHDN and CDR2 is FVKESK in the germline V gene. CDR3 sequence reads: CASSPVAGGQETQYF. The CDR3 coding sequence is TGTGCCAGCAGCCCCGTAGCGGGGGGCCAAGAGACCCAGTACTTC.

The gene calls are TRBV5-1 and TRBJ1-2; TRBD1 agrees at 7 bases. The CDR3 has 15 amino acids. Trimming took 0 bases from V and 3 from J; bases not matched to a gene: 5. The germline gives CDR1 SGHRS, CDR2 YFSETQ. The CDR3, as DNA: TGCGCCAGCAGCTTGGTGACAGGGACAGACTATGGCTACACCTTC. It yields the protein CASSLVTGTDYGYTF.

The chain is built from TRBV27 and TRBJ2-3, with D possibly being TRBD2 (6 bases). V shed 4 bases and J shed 5 bases, with 7 bases lying between them. Germline loops: CDR1 MNHEY, CDR2 SMNVEV (reference sequence). The CDR3 sequence is 12 residues long. CDR3 coding DNA: TGTGCCAGCAGTTATAGCGGAGATACGCAGTATTTT. Translation: CASSYSGDTQYF.

This clone showed up just once. V usage is TRBV27 and J usage is TRBJ2-7; maybe TRBD1 (6 bases). CDR3 size: 16 residues. V lost 5 bases and J lost 2, with 19 bases in between. Germline CDR1 is MNHEY and CDR2 is SMNVEV (reference sequence). In DNA form, the CDR3 reads TGTGCCAGCAGTCCTCTTTACCGGACAGTTACCTACGAGCAGTACTTC. As protein: CASSPLYRTVTYEQYF.

The V call is TRBV29-1, the J call TRBJ2-7; 12 bases line up with TRBD2. Per the germline V gene, CDR1 is SQVTM and CDR2 is ANQGSEA. The CDR3 length is 16 residues. J gave up 1 base and V 5 bases, and 9 bases lay outside the gene matches. CDR3 DNA sequence: TGCAGCGTTACCGGGACTAGCGGGCCGGAATCCTACGAGCAGTACTTC. Translated: CSVTGTSGPESYEQYF.

The chain carries TRBV10-1 and TRBJ2-5; D remains unclear. Trimming pared 1 base from V and 7 bases from J, leaving 7 bases between. The CDR3 totals 12 residues. The germline V gene has CDR1 WNHNN and CDR2 SYGVQD (reference sequence). This CDR3 is CASSELRGTQYF. CDR3 sequence (DNA): TGCGCCAGCAGTGAGTTACGAGGGACCCAGTACTTC.

With regard to this clone: The junction differs from germline at one of its ends, possibly a read error. The chain carries TRBV25-1 and TRBJ2-1; D might be TRBD2 (6 bases). The germline CDR1 and CDR2 sequences are MGHDK and SYGVNS. The CDR3 covers 15 residues. The CDR3 nucleotides are TGTGCCGGCAGTGTTCCCATAGCGGCCTACAATGAGCAGTTCTTC. Residues: CAGSVPIAAYNEQFF. Full variable domain (outside the CDR3, taken from reference TRBV25-1 and TRBJ2-1): EADIYQTPRYLVIGTGKKITLECSQTMGHDKMYWYQQDPGMELHLIHYSYGVNSTEKGDLSSESTVSRIRTEHFPLTLESARPSHTSQYLCAGSVPIAAYNEQFFGPGTRLTVL.

The V and J genes are TRBV12-5 and TRBJ2-2; 13 bases line up with TRBD2. The CDR3 runs to 17 residues. V gave up 0 bases and J gave up 6 bases; unmatched junction bases: 4. Germline lookup yields CDR1 LGHNT and CDR2 FRNRAP. This chain's CDR3 is CASGLVTSGRASGELFF. The CDR3 bases are TGTGCTAGTGGTTTGGTAACTAGCGGGAGGGCCTCCGGGGAGCTGTTTTTT.

V is TRBV28 and J is TRBJ2-5; a possible D gene is TRBD2 (6 bases). This CDR3 is built from 15 residues. V lost 4 bases and J 0 bases, leaving 12 bases between the germline ends. CDR1 MDHEN and CDR2 SYDVKM come from the germline V gene. The CDR3 sequence: CASSSGGENQETQYF. DNA of the CDR3: TGTGCCAGCAGTTCCGGCGGGGAGAACCAAGAGACCCAGTACTTC.

This clone was observed once. This chain links TRBV4-3 with TRBJ2-5, with 10 nucleotides matching TRBD2. The CDR3 is made up of 18 amino acids. The J segment lost 6 bases and the V segment lost 0 bases, leaving 13 bases of the junction unmatched. CDR1 is LGHNA and CDR2 is YSLEER in the germline V gene. CDR3 sequence: CASSQDVSGGASGQTQYF. CDR3 DNA: TGCGCCAGCAGCCAAGATGTGAGCGGGGGGGCTTCCGGGCAGACCCAGTACTTC.